The 9 T cell receptor beta chains below were found in one sample sequenced in a study of blood T cells in healthy people across ages. It was with a sample-barcoded 5' primer and a J-beta primer mix that a second PCR of roughly 7 to 12 cycles was run. One entry per CDR3 protein, called by TCRdb with MiXCR from the 5' RACE reads. Of approximately 940,000 distinct CDR3 sequences detected, approximately 49% appear once; the ten largest clones hold roughly 13%. Sequenced sample: blood. Receptor source: a man aged 25 to 40 in good health.

The chain links TRBV12-3 or TRBV12-4 to TRBJ2-1; 9 bases agree with TRBD2. The CDR3 has 16 amino acids. The V gene end was trimmed by 5 bases and the J gene end by 2 bases; junction bases not matched to a gene: 7. CDR3 region: CASSPQAGGAYNEQFF. The CDR3 region has the DNA TGTGCCAGCAGTCCACAAGCGGGGGGAGCCTACAATGAGCAGTTCTTC.

The V call is TRBV7-2, the J call TRBJ2-3, with D unresolved. Germline V gene data show CDR1 as SGHTA and CDR2 as FQGNSA. The V end lost 5 bases, the J end lost 6 bases, and 18 bases lay between the germline ends. This CDR3 is 15 amino acids long. The CDR3: CASSQKTGESDTQYF. The DNA of the CDR3 is TGTGCCAGCAGCCAGAAGACGGGCGAGAGTGATACGCAGTATTTT.

The chain employs TRBV3-1 and TRBJ2-2; D gene ambiguous. The V and J ends lost 5 bases and 4 bases respectively, with 8 bases between them. The CDR3 length is 13 residues. Germline CDR1 and CDR2: LGHDT and YNNKEL (reference sequence). The CDR3 here is CASSSYVTGELFF. The CDR3 nucleotides read TGTGCCAGCAGCTCCTATGTCACCGGGGAGCTGTTTTTT.

Comments on this clonotype: This may arise from a read error, as a much more abundant clone is one base away. The CDR3 DNA follows: TGCAGTGCTATTAGCGGGAGAACCTACGAGCAGTACTTC. This translates into CSAISGRTYEQYF. The chain uses TRBV20-1 and TRBJ2-4; 9 bases are shared with TRBD2. The end of the DNA fits TRBJ2-7 better, so the J call may be wrong. Per germline, CDR1 DFQATT and CDR2 SNEGSKA (reference sequence). The CDR3 runs to 13 residues.

The chain employs TRBV6-6 and TRBJ2-1; 7 positions match TRBD1. Germline-derived CDR1 and CDR2 are MNHNY and SVGAGI (reference sequence). This CDR3 contains 12 residues. Losses at the gene ends were 2 bases for V and 8 bases for J; bases not matched to a gene: 0. CDR3 residues: CASSYTGDEQFF. CDR3 sequence (DNA): TGTGCCAGCAGTTACACAGGGGATGAGCAGTTCTTC.

V is TRBV4-3 and J is TRBJ1-3, with 7 bases matching TRBD1. CDR1 LGHNA and CDR2 YSLEER come from the germline V gene. The CDR3 contains 16 residues. V was pared by 3 bases and J by 0 bases, with 5 bases of the junction left unmatched. Here the CDR3 DNA reads TGCGCCAGCAGCCAGGGGACAGCCGCCTCTGGAAACACCATATATTTT. This sequence encodes CASSQGTAASGNTIYF.

The CDR3 DNA sequence: TGTGCCAGCAGCACCAGTTGGCAAGGTCCGTACTTC. It specifies CASSTSWQGPYF. The chain recombines TRBV7-2 with TRBJ2-5, with D hard to call. V lost 5 bases and J lost 13, with 17 bases in between. CDR1 and CDR2 (germline): SGHTA, FQGNSA. This CDR3 is 12 amino acids long. The full variable domain, its missing parts supplied by reference TRBV7-2 and TRBJ2-5, is GAGVSQSPSNKVTEKGKDVELRCDPISGHTALYWYRQSLGQGLEFLIYFQGNSAPDKSGLPSDRFSAERTGGSVSTLTIQRTQQEDSAVYLCASSTSWQGPYFGPGTRLLVL.

This clonotype was seen only a few times. The chain employs TRBV5-1 and TRBJ2-1; perhaps D is TRBD1 or TRBD2 (5 bases each). Deletions cut 4 bases from V and 9 bases from J, with 23 bases between. This CDR3 is 16 amino acids long. Germline V gene sequence: CDR1 SGHRS, CDR2 YFSETQ. CDR3 residues: CASSEQQVDFGGEQFF. In DNA, the CDR3 is TGCGCCAGCAGCGAGCAACAGGTGGACTTTGGGGGTGAGCAGTTCTTC. The complete variable domain, with remaining parts taken from reference TRBV5-1 and TRBJ2-1, reads KAGVTQTPRYLIKTRGQQVTLSCSPISGHRSVSWYQQTPGQGLQFLFEYFSETQRNKGNFPGRFSGRQFSNSRSEMNVSTLELGDSALYLCASSEQQVDFGGEQFFGPGTRLTVL.

The chain combines TRBV7-2 with TRBJ1-4; maybe TRBD1 (5 bases). Germline lookup yields CDR1 SGHTA and CDR2 FQGNSA. V lost 0 bases and J 4 bases, leaving 9 bases between the germline ends. The CDR3 is made up of 15 amino acids. The CDR3 DNA reads TGTGCCAGCAGCTTAGCGCAGGGAGGTAATGAAAAACTGTTTTTT. Its protein product is CASSLAQGGNEKLFF.